This TCR beta chain is drawn from a study of PD-1 blockade in classical Hodgkin lymphoma. Brentuximab vedotin exposure varied among the patients, all of whom had relapsed after autologous stem cell transplantation. Best responses included complete response and partial response; otherwise, the best response was progressive disease. Study-wide points: Complete responders' baseline diversity resembled that of newly diagnosed patients. TCR diversity in CD4+, not CD8+, cells rose significantly by C4D1. Baseline TCR diversity was reportedly lower in newly diagnosed patients than in healthy donors. It was reported as lower still in relapsed/refractory patients.

Assay: immunoSEQ multiplex PCR; the TCRdb copy retains only in-frame clones and omits some. The table shows 40,000 to 45,000 clones, with around four fifths occurring only once. This clone was detected a few times. No antigen is known for it. Sequencing used peripheral blood mononuclear cells (PBMCs), obtained at baseline. This clonotype originated in a human donor with classical Hodgkin lymphoma.

In DNA, the CDR3 is TGTGCCACCCATGGATCCTCCAATCAGCCCCAGCATTTT. It specifies CATHGSSNQPQHF. The J gene is TRBJ1-5, the V gene TRBV19, with D uncertain. Trimming left V 10 bases short and J 3 bases short, with 13 bases between. This CDR3 comprises 13 residues. Germline loops: CDR1 LNHDA, CDR2 SQIVND (reference sequence).